The rows below give T cell receptor beta chains drawn from one sample of a study of OX40 agonist ivuxolimab in advanced cancers. The table came from immunoSEQ multiplex PCR; TCRdb's copy has only in-frame clones and leaves some out. The sample has 65,000 to 80,000 clones, roughly nine tenths seen once; the top ten hold 2% to 2.5%. This specimen consisted of CD4+ or CD8+ T cells sorted from blood, obtained in a trial of the OX40 agonist ivuxolimab. The receptors originated from an adult with an advanced solid tumor such as melanoma, head and neck, liver or kidney cancer. The CDR3 runs from the conserved cysteine through the conserved F or W. A D gene is named only where the DNA matches it firmly. The size field is filled for only some rows; it gives once, few, many or a size class.

>TRBV19|-|TRBJ2-4|-
TGTGCCAGTAGTATAGACACAAGGAACATTCAGTACTTC
CASSIDTRNIQYF
>TRBV6-1|-|TRBJ2-2|-
TGTGCCAGTGATACAGGGTTGATCAGGGGGGAGCTGTTTTTT
CASDTGLIRGELFF
>TRBV28|-|TRBJ1-6|-
TGTGCCAGCAGTACCCCGGGGGTACGAAATTCACCCCTCCACTTT
CASSTPGVRNSPLHF
>TRBV6-1|-|TRBJ1-2|-
TGTGCCAGCAGTGAACGCGACCACCTCGTATCTAACTATGGCTACACCTTC
CASSERDHLVSNYGYTF
>TRBV21-1|-|TRBJ1-3|-
TGTGCCAGCAGCAATCCCCGAAACACCATATATTTT
CASSNPRNTIYF
>TRBV19|-|TRBJ1-1|-
TGTGCCAGTAGCCCTACGGGGGCGGGCACTGAAGCTTTCTTT
CASSPTGAGTEAFF
>TRBV4-2|-|TRBJ2-7|-
TGTGCCAGCAGCCAAGAGGTACTAGGGAGTTCCAGGGGGCAGTACTTC
CASSQEVLGSSRGQYF
>TRBV4-2|-|TRBJ2-7|-
TGTGCCAGCAGCCAAGTGGGGGAACCCTACGAGCAGTACTTC
CASSQVGEPYEQYF
>TRBV5-6|-|TRBJ1-2|-
TGTGCCAGCAGCCTCCAATGGGCAGGGGCCCTCTATGGCTACACCTTC
CASSLQWAGALYGYTF
>TRBV28|-|TRBJ2-7|TRBD1
TGTGCCAGTGGGGACAGGAACGAGCAGTACTTC
CASGDRNEQYF
>TRBV18|-|TRBJ2-3|TRBD1
TGTGCCAGCTCACCCGGGACAGGGGAGGCAGATACGCAGTATTTT
CASSPGTGEADTQYF
>TRBV11-2|-|TRBJ2-3|-
TGTGCCAGCAGCTTTTTGGATAGCTCTGCAGATACGCAGTATTTT
CASSFLDSSADTQYF
>TRBV7-2|-|TRBJ2-7|-
TGTGCCAGCAGCACTAGTGGCCCGGGGCTAGCGCACTCCTACGAGCAGTACTTC
CASSTSGPGLAHSYEQYF
>TRBV2|-|TRBJ2-7|-
TGTGCCAGCAGTGGCTCCCCTAGCAAGTCGTACGAGCAGTACTTC
CASSGSPSKSYEQYF
>TRBV28|-|TRBJ2-5|TRBD2
TGTGCCCTCTGGGTCCTAGCGGAAGAGACCCAGTACTTC
CALWVLAEETQYF
>TRBV11-3|-|TRBJ2-7|-
TGTGCCAGCTCAAAAGGGGGACAAGTGGGTTACGAGCAGTACTTC
CASSKGGQVGYEQYF
>TRBV28|-|TRBJ1-4|TRBD1
TGTGCCAGCAGTTTAATCGGACAGGGTTGGGAAAAACTGTTTTTT
CASSLIGQGWEKLFF
>TRBV15|-|TRBJ2-7|-
TGTGCCACCAGCAGAGAGATTTACCAGCAATCCTACGAGCAGTACTTC
CATSREIYQQSYEQYF
>TRBV18|-|TRBJ2-1|-
TGTGCCAGCTCACCACCCCATGGAGGGAGTCCCTACAATGAGCAGTTCTTC
CASSPPHGGSPYNEQFF
>TRBV30|-|TRBJ1-3|-
TGTGCCTGGAGTGGAAGTTTCCCTAACACCATATATTTT
CAWSGSFPNTIYF
>TRBV28|-|TRBJ1-1|-
TGTGCCAGCACCGGGGGGAATTTTATGAACACTGAAGCTTTCTTT
CASTGGNFMNTEAFF
>TRBV7-9|-|TRBJ1-1|-
TGTGCCAGCAGCCAAGAGGTAAGGGGGGTGAACACTGAAGCTTTCTTT
CASSQEVRGVNTEAFF
>TRBV7-9|-|TRBJ2-3|-
TGTGCCAGCAGCTTAATGTCCGCTATTTCGCGCACAGATACGCAGTATTTT
CASSLMSAISRTDTQYF
>TRBV18|-|TRBJ2-7|TRBD2
TGTGCCAGCTCACCACCAGGACTAGTCTCCTACGAGCAGTACTTC
CASSPPGLVSYEQYF
>TRBV6-5|-|TRBJ2-7|-
TGTGCCAGCAGTTCCAAACTATATACCTACGAGCAGTACTTC
CASSSKLYTYEQYF
>TRBV5-6|-|TRBJ2-6|TRBD1
TGTGCCAGCAGCCCGTTAGGACAGGCCCGCTCTGGGGCCAACGTCCTGACTTTC
CASSPLGQARSGANVLTF
>TRBV7-2|once|TRBJ1-2|TRBD1
TGTGCCAGCAGCTTAGTAGAGGGGGCAGGTAATGGCTACACCTTC
CASSLVEGAGNGYTF
>TRBV6-5|few|TRBJ1-2|-
TGTGCCAGCAGTGCAGTCCGGGCGGATCCGGATGGCTACACCTTC
CASSAVRADPDGYTF
>TRBV11-2|-|TRBJ2-1|-
TGTGCCAGCAGCTTAGCGTCCTACAATGAGCAGTTCTTC
CASSLASYNEQFF
>TRBV29-1|once|TRBJ2-7|-
TGCAGCGTTGTCTCGGCGCCGGGGGAGCAGTACTTC
CSVVSAPGEQYF
>TRBV4-1|-|TRBJ2-7|-
TGCGCCAGCAGCCAAGGCTTGGGCAGGCGGGAACCCTACGAGCAGTACTTC
CASSQGLGRREPYEQYF
>TRBV29-1|-|TRBJ2-5|-
TGCAGCGTCCGACAGGGAGGGGAGCAGCACTTC
CSVRQGGEQHF
>TRBV5-1|-|TRBJ1-4|-
TGCGCCAGCAGCCTCCTTTCAACTAATGAAAAACTGTTTTTT
CASSLLSTNEKLFF
>TRBV7-2|-|TRBJ1-1|-
TGTGCCAGCAGCCGAGGACAGAACACTGAAGCTTTCTTT
CASSRGQNTEAFF
>TRBV2|-|TRBJ2-2|-
TGTGCCAGCAGGGGTTTAGAGGGCTCGAACACCGGGGAGCTGTTTTTT
CASRGLEGSNTGELFF
>TRBV14|-|TRBJ2-1|-
TGTGCCAGCAGCCAAGATTGGCCGTACAATGAGCAGTTCTTC
CASSQDWPYNEQFF
>TRBV7-9|once|TRBJ1-2|-
TGTGCCAGCAGCTTTGAGGGCGGCTATGGCTACACCTTC
CASSFEGGYGYTF
>TRBV7-2|-|TRBJ2-5|-
TGTGCCAGCAGCTTAGCCAGGGAAGAGACCCAGTACTTC
CASSLAREETQYF
>TRBV2|once|TRBJ2-1|-
TGTGCCAGCAGGGAATATGGCACGAGCTCCTACAATGAGCAGTTCTTC
CASREYGTSSYNEQFF
>TRBV30|once|TRBJ2-3|-
TGTGCCTGGGACGAATCAGGGGCTACGCAGTATTTT
CAWDESGATQYF
>TRBV5-6|-|TRBJ1-4|-
TGTGCCAGCAGCCTACAGGGTCTAGGGGAAAAACTGTTTTTT
CASSLQGLGEKLFF
>TRBV20-1|few|TRBJ1-1|-
TGCAGGGCGGGGAAGAACACTGAAGCTTTCTTT
CRAGKNTEAFF
>TRBV11-3|-|TRBJ2-5|-
TGTGCCAGCAGCTGGCGGGCGGGGACGTTCCAAGAGACCCAGTACTTC
CASSWRAGTFQETQYF
>TRBV6-4|-|TRBJ2-1|-
TGTGCCAGCATCACGTTTATGAGCCCCGGAGTCTCCTACAATGAGCAGTTCTTC
CASITFMSPGVSYNEQFF
>TRBV19|-|TRBJ2-3|-
TGTGCCAGTAGTATAGGGGCATCCTTCCAGCCAGATACGCAGTATTTT
CASSIGASFQPDTQYF
>TRBV29-1|-|TRBJ2-4|-
TGCAGCGTGCTGACCGAGAAGGGAAACATTCAGTACTTC
CSVLTEKGNIQYF
>TRBV19|-|TRBJ1-2|-
TGTGCCAGTAGTATTGGACAGCCCCCGCGGGGCTACACCTTC
CASSIGQPPRGYTF
>TRBV5-4|-|TRBJ2-1|-
TGTGCCAGCAGCTCCGCGGGTTCCGATTTCTTC
CASSSAGSDFF
>TRBV28|-|TRBJ1-3|-
TGTGCCAGCAGCCCTACGACCTCTGGAAACACCATATATTTT
CASSPTTSGNTIYF
>TRBV11-3|-|TRBJ1-3|-
TGTGCCAGCAGCTTCAAAGTGCGGAACACCATATATTTT
CASSFKVRNTIYF
>TRBV10-1|few|TRBJ1-2|TRBD1
TGCGCCAGTGGACAGGGCTTTGATGGCTACACCTTC
CASGQGFDGYTF
>TRBV28|-|TRBJ2-7|-
TGTGCCAGCAGGTTGGAGGCAGGGAATACCTACGAGCAGTACTTC
CASRLEAGNTYEQYF
>TRBV10-3|-|TRBJ2-1|TRBD1
TGTGCCATCTCGGACAGGGAAGGATCTGAGCAGTTCTTC
CAISDREGSEQFF
>TRBV27|once|TRBJ1-2|TRBD1
TGTGCCAGCAGTTTAACAGGGGGCGGGGGCTACACCTTC
CASSLTGGGGYTF